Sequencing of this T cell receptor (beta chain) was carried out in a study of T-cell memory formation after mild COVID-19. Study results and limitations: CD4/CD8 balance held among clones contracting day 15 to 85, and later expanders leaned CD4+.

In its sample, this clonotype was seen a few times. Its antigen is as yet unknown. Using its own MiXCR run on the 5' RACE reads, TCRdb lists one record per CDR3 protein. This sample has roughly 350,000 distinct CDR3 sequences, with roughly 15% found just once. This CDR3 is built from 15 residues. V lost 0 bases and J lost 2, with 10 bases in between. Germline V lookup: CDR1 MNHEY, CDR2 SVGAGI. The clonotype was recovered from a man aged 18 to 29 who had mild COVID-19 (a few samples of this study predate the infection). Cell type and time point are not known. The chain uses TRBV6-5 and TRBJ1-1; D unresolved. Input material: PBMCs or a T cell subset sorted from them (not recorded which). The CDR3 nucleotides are TGTGCCAGCAGTTACTCTCGTTTGGGAAACACTGAAGCTTTCTTT. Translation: CASSYSRLGNTEAFF.